These 32 T cell receptor beta chains were sequenced from one sample in a study of molecular identifiers for immune sequencing clone quantification. TCRdb fed the PCR reads into MiXCR, producing one record per CDR3 protein. The sample holds around 13,000 distinct CDR3 sequences; 16% are singletons and the top ten take around 1.7%. Sequenced sample: naive CD8+ T cells from blood, with Jurkat cell RNA spiked in. Subset: FACS-sorted CD8+CD4-CCR7+CD45RA+ naive T cells. The receptors were gathered from a human donor in good health. Some libraries in this study had Jurkat cell RNA spiked in.

The sample holds one count of this clonotype. This could be a read error, since a much larger clone is one nucleotide away. The rearrangement links TRBV29-1 to TRBJ1-1; no clear D. This CDR3 region has 13 residues. Trimming removed 4 bases at V and 1 base at J, with 10 bases between. From germline, CDR1 is SQVTM and CDR2 ANQGSEA. CDR3 nucleotide sequence: TGCAGCGTTGGCGGGGTTAGGAACACTGAAGCTTTCTTT. It is translated as CSVGGVRNTEAFF.

This clonotype was detected ten times or more. This rearrangement joins TRBV4-1 to TRBJ1-4; D not certain. Deletions cut 4 bases from V and 16 bases from J, with 16 bases between. This CDR3 is 12 amino acids long. Germline V gives CDR1 MGHRA, CDR2 YSYEKL. The CDR3 DNA is TGCGCCAGCAGCCCTGAGGGCCCGCCGCCGTTTTTT. Amino acids: CASSPEGPPPFF.

The V and J genes are TRBV6-4 and TRBJ1-2; tentative D call: TRBD1 (5 bases). Per the germline V gene, CDR1 is MRHNA and CDR2 is SNTAGT. The CDR3 loop spans 13 amino acids. Trimming pared 6 bases from V and 2 bases from J, leaving 10 bases between. CDR3 in DNA: TGTGCCAGCAGACCGGGGGGAAACTATGGCTACACCTTC. This codes for CASRPGGNYGYTF.

This clonotype is medium-sized (0.01 to 0.1%) by share. V is TRBV4-1 and J is TRBJ2-3, with 9 bases matching TRBD1. The V gene end was trimmed by 3 bases and the J gene end by 2 bases; junction bases not matched to a gene: 6. The CDR3 is 16 amino acids. Germline assignment: CDR1 MGHRA and CDR2 YSYEKL. DNA for the CDR3: TGCGCCAGCAGCCAGGGACAGGGCCCTACCACAGATACGCAGTATTTT. Its protein product is CASSQGQGPTTDTQYF.

This clonotype was found a few times. This chain uses TRBV3-1 with TRBJ2-2; D may be TRBD1 (5 bases). Trimming removed 0 bases from V and 4 bases from J, with 9 bases in between. Per the germline V gene, CDR1 is LGHDT and CDR2 is YNNKEL (reference sequence). The CDR3 is 15 residues long. As DNA, the CDR3 is TGTGCCAGCAGCCAAGAGATCGACAGCACCGGGGAGCTGTTTTTT. This codes for CASSQEIDSTGELFF.

Comment on this clonotype: This CDR3 is missing its conserved last phenylalanine or tryptophan, likely due to a read error. This sequence joins TRBV6-2 or TRBV6-3 and TRBJ1-5; D not resolved. This CDR3 contains 13 residues. Germline V gene data show CDR1 as MNHEY and CDR2 as SVGEGT. The V gene lost 6 bases and the J gene lost 5 bases, with 11 bases spanning the gap. CDR3 sequence: CASSPRTHQPQHL. CDR3 sequence (DNA): TGTGCCAGCAGCCCCAGAACCCATCAGCCCCAGCATCTT.

This clonotype showed up many times. V gene TRBV10-3 combines with J gene TRBJ2-7; D uncertain. CDR3 length: 12 residues. Looked up from germline, CDR1 is ENHRY and CDR2 is SYGVKD. Trimming took 5 bases from V and 7 from J, leaving 12 bases between them. The CDR3 reads CAISPGSREQYF. The DNA of the CDR3 is TGTGCCATCAGTCCGGGCTCACGGGAGCAGTACTTC.

This clonotype was seen at least ten times. CDR3 in amino acids: CASGLLQGLGNTIYF. The CDR3 DNA follows: TGTGCTAGTGGTTTGTTACAGGGTCTTGGAAACACCATATATTTT. This chain uses TRBV12-5 with TRBJ1-3; TRBD1 might be the D (6 bases). Germline loops: CDR1 LGHNT, CDR2 FRNRAP. This CDR3 contains 15 residues. V was shortened by 2 bases and J by 3 bases, with 11 bases between the two germline ends.

Within the sample, this clonotype is medium-sized. The chain has TRBV7-9 and TRBJ2-7; a possible D gene is TRBD2 (7 bases). This CDR3 contains 13 residues. V lost 3 bases and J lost 4, with 10 bases in between. Germline V CDR1 and CDR2: SEHNR, FQNEAQ (reference sequence). Here the CDR3 DNA reads TGTGCCAGCAGCTTGGGGGGGCGGTACGAGCAGTACTTC. Its translation: CASSLGGRYEQYF.

Details on this clonotype: This sequence may be a read error, since a much larger clone differs from it by one base. The V and J genes are TRBV29-1 and TRBJ2-2, with TRBD2 matching over 15 bases. Germline V gene data show CDR1 as SQVTM and CDR2 as ANQGSEA. The CDR3 loop spans 15 amino acids. The V segment lost 8 bases and the J segment 3 bases; nucleotides outside the gene matches: 4. CDR3 amino acids: CSIGTSGRYTGELFF. CDR3 coding DNA: TGCAGCATCGGGACTAGCGGGAGGTACACCGGGGAGCTGTTTTTT.

This clonotype appeared many times. The chain recombines TRBV7-9 with TRBJ1-1; no firm D call. Germline CDR1 and CDR2: SEHNR and FQNEAQ (reference sequence). V was clipped by 0 bases and J by 10 bases, with 6 bases between them. The CDR3 covers 11 residues. CDR3 bases: TGTGCCAGCAGCTTAGCCCCCGGAGCTTTCTTT. Translating it yields CASSLAPGAFF.

Many counts were recorded for this clonotype. The rearrangement joins TRBV18 to TRBJ2-7; 10 bases line up with TRBD1. The CDR3 sequence is 17 residues long. The V and J ends lost 5 bases and 2 bases, in that order; junction bases with no gene match: 12. Germline V gives CDR1 KGHSH, CDR2 LQKENI. The CDR3 loop reads CASSGTTTGQGTYEQYF. The CDR3 DNA sequence: TGTGCCAGCTCAGGTACTACGACGGGACAGGGGACCTACGAGCAGTACTTC.

This clonotype is classed as medium-sized (0.01 to 0.1%). V gene TRBV10-3 combines with J gene TRBJ2-7; 10 bases are a match to TRBD2. V lost 3 bases, J lost 4 bases, and 9 bases stayed unmatched. Per the germline V gene, CDR1 is ENHRY and CDR2 is SYGVKD. The CDR3 loop spans 16 amino acids. The CDR3 nucleotides read TGTGCCATCAGTGACTTTCTAGCGGGAGAGGGTTACGAGCAGTACTTC. Encoded protein: CAISDFLAGEGYEQYF.

In regard to this clonotype: The junction departs from the called germline gene at one end, perhaps through a read error. The genes are TRBV12-3 or TRBV12-4 and TRBJ1-5; D perhaps matches TRBD1 (6 bases). The CDR3 spans 14 residues. The CDR3 DNA is TGTGCCAGCGGTTTAGGACAGCACAATCAGCCGCAGCATTTT. Amino acid sequence: CASGLGQHNQPQHF.

This clonotype was counted at least ten times. This chain uses TRBV10-3 with TRBJ2-7; D is unclear. Germline values: CDR1 ENHRY, CDR2 SYGVKD. The CDR3 runs 16 residues. The V gene lost 5 bases and the J gene lost 3 bases, with 20 bases spanning the gap. The CDR3: CAISPRQELLLYEQYF. CDR3 DNA: TGTGCCATCAGTCCCAGGCAGGAGCTACTACTCTACGAGCAGTACTTC.

This clonotype was seen more than once but under ten times. A single base separates this from a much larger clone, so it may be a read error. The DNA for the CDR3 is TGCAGTGCTAGAGCTGGGGACAGGGAAAAGGGGACCAATTCACCCCTCCACTTT. Its protein product is CSARAGDREKGTNSPLHF. J is TRBJ1-6 and V is TRBV20-1; 9 nucleotides match TRBD1. Germline V gives CDR1 DFQATT, CDR2 SNEGSKA (reference sequence). With 1 base clipped from V and 7 bases from J, the junction kept 14 bases outside the gene matches. The CDR3 has 18 residues.

This clonotype has only a few counts. The J gene is TRBJ2-7, the V gene TRBV27; D unresolved. Germline loops: CDR1 MNHEY, CDR2 SMNVEV (reference sequence). The CDR3 covers 11 residues. V lost 2 bases to trimming and J lost 5 bases, with 4 bases between them. This CDR3 is CASSLGHEQYF. The CDR3 coding sequence is TGTGCCAGCAGTTTAGGCCACGAGCAGTACTTC.

This clonotype has at least ten counts. V is TRBV29-1 and J is TRBJ2-7, with 9 bases fitting TRBD2. The CDR3 covers 12 residues. V trimming: 6 bases; J trimming: 6 bases; junction bases outside the gene matches: 6. Germline V gene sequence: CDR1 SQVTM, CDR2 ANQGSEA. CDR3 protein: CSVLRGGGEQYF. As DNA, the CDR3 is TGCAGCGTCCTGCGGGGGGGGGGCGAGCAGTACTTC.

By proportion, this clonotype is medium-sized. This chain links TRBV4-1 with TRBJ2-5, with a possible D match to TRBD1 (6 bases). CDR1 and CDR2 from the germline V gene are MGHRA and YSYEKL. The CDR3 contains 17 residues. Trimming cost V 0 bases and J 1 base, with 15 bases left between them. The CDR3 coding sequence is TGCGCCAGCAGCCAAGATCCGGGTCGGACAGCCCAAGAGACCCAGTACTTC. It codes for CASSQDPGRTAQETQYF.

Relative to its sample, this clonotype is medium-sized. V gene TRBV3-1 combines with J gene TRBJ2-1; D may correspond to TRBD1 or TRBD2 (5 bases each). Trimming took 4 bases from V and 10 from J, leaving 23 bases between them. The germline V gene encodes CDR1 LGHDT and CDR2 YNNKEL (reference sequence). This CDR3 contains 16 residues. The CDR3 coding sequence is TGTGCCAGCAGCCCTGGGAGCAGCGAGGGGCGCTGGGAGCAGTTCTTC. Its translation: CASSPGSSEGRWEQFF.

The rearrangement links TRBV5-5 to TRBJ1-2, with TRBD1 matching 8 bases. CDR3 length: 17 residues. The V and J ends lost 3 bases and 5 bases, in that order; junction bases with no gene match: 15. Germline assignment: CDR1 SGHKS and CDR2 YYEKEE (reference sequence). The DNA for the CDR3 is TGTGCCAGCAGCTCGGAGGGGTTTGGACAGGGACCTTATGGCTACACCTTC. It specifies CASSSEGFGQGPYGYTF.

Concerning this clonotype itself: The CDR3 does not close with the conserved phenylalanine or tryptophan, likely indicating a read error. This chain uses TRBV4-3 with TRBJ2-3; 9 nucleotides agree with TRBD2. CDR3 size: 18 residues. From germline, CDR1 is LGHNA and CDR2 YSLEER. The ends lost 2 bases at V and 1 base at J; junction bases unmatched: 10. The CDR3 here is CASSQKTQAGGGTDTQYS. The CDR3, as DNA: TGCGCCAGCAGCCAAAAGACCCAAGCGGGGGGAGGCACAGATACGCAGTATTCT.

This clonotype was counted ten times or more. The chain is built from TRBV5-8 and TRBJ2-7; D remains ambiguous. The CDR3 length is 14 residues. Germline V lookup: CDR1 SGHTS, CDR2 YDEGEE. Trimming left V 3 bases short and J 0 bases short, with 10 bases between. The CDR3 DNA reads as TGTGCCAGCAGCTCGGAGACGGTCTCCTACGAGCAGTACTTC. This translates into CASSSETVSYEQYF.

Turning to this clonotype: This may be a read error, as it is one base from a much larger clone. The rearrangement uses TRBV29-1 and TRBJ2-2; D not certain. Trimming took 7 bases from V and 4 from J, leaving 10 bases between them. In germline, CDR1 is SQVTM, CDR2 ANQGSEA. The CDR3 contains 12 residues. The CDR3 bases are TGCAGCGCTTATTGGTCCACCGGGGAGCTGTTTTTT. It yields the protein CSAYWSTGELFF.

This clonotype is medium-sized within its sample. V is TRBV20-1 and J is TRBJ2-7, with TRBD2 matching 14 bases. J gave up 4 bases and V 2 bases, and 4 bases lay outside the gene matches. The V gene's germline CDR1 is DFQATT and CDR2 SNEGSKA (reference sequence). This CDR3 comprises 15 residues. The CDR3 is CSARPGTSGSYEQYF. The CDR3 DNA reads TGCAGTGCTAGACCAGGGACTAGCGGGAGTTACGAGCAGTACTTC.

Many counts were recorded for this clonotype. The rearrangement joins TRBV4-1 to TRBJ2-1; TRBD2 agrees at 9 bases. The CDR3 length is 12 residues. Trimming at V came to 4 bases and at J to 9 bases, leaving 1 base not matched to a gene. Germline V gene sequence: CDR1 MGHRA, CDR2 YSYEKL. The chain's CDR3 is CASSPTSGEQFF. The CDR3 DNA sequence: TGCGCCAGCAGCCCGACTAGCGGTGAGCAGTTCTTC.

This clonotype was detected many times. The chain combines TRBV9 with TRBJ1-6; possible D gene TRBD1, 6 bases. The CDR3 is 12 residues long. V shed 7 bases and J shed 9 bases, with 11 bases lying between them. CDR1 and CDR2 from the germline V gene are SGDLS and YYNGEE. The CDR3 DNA sequence: TGTGCCAGCGGTAGGGGGGGTTCACCCCTCCACTTT. Translating it yields CASGRGGSPLHF.

This clonotype was observed at least ten times. This chain uses TRBV9 with TRBJ2-2; 7 bases map to TRBD1. Trimming at V came to 0 bases and at J to 4 bases, leaving 3 bases not matched to a gene. CDR3 size: 15 residues. Per the germline V gene, CDR1 is SGDLS and CDR2 is YYNGEE. This chain's CDR3 is CASSVGAGGTGELFF. The CDR3 bases are TGTGCCAGCAGCGTAGGAGCAGGGGGCACCGGGGAGCTGTTTTTT. The full variable domain, completed using reference TRBV9 and TRBJ2-2, is DSGVTQTPKHLITATGQRVTLRCSPRSGDLSVYWYQQSLDQGLQFLIQYYNGEERAKGNILERFSAQQFPDLHSELNLSSLELGDSALYFCASSVGAGGTGELFFGEGSRLTVL.

This clonotype appeared many times. The V and J genes are TRBV4-1 and TRBJ2-7; D possibly corresponds to TRBD1 (6 bases). The V end lost 1 base, the J end lost 3 bases, and 19 bases lay between the germline ends. This CDR3 has 17 amino acids. Per germline, CDR1 MGHRA and CDR2 YSYEKL. The CDR3 reads CASSQVGVGAGDYEQYF. Written as DNA, the CDR3 is TGCGCCAGCAGCCAAGTCGGTGTCGGTGCAGGGGACTACGAGCAGTACTTC.

Ten or more counts support this clonotype. The chain uses TRBV18 and TRBJ1-6; D call uncertain. The CDR3 loop spans 13 amino acids. The germline gives CDR1 KGHSH, CDR2 LQKENI. The germline V and J ends were trimmed by 5 bases and 6 bases, with 8 bases remaining between them. CDR3 amino acids: CASSKDINSPLHF. The DNA for the CDR3 is TGTGCCAGCTCAAAAGACATTAATTCACCCCTCCACTTT.

This chain links TRBV6-2 or TRBV6-3 with TRBJ2-2; D uncertain. Germline V gene lookup returns CDR1 MNHEY and CDR2 SVGEGT. Deletions cut 6 bases from V and 2 bases from J, with 10 bases between. CDR3 size: 14 residues. DNA for the CDR3: TGTGCCAGCAGCTACAGCCATAACACCGGGGAGCTGTTTTTT. Residues: CASSYSHNTGELFF.

This clonotype counts as medium-sized (0.01 to 0.1%). The chain uses TRBV6-6 and TRBJ2-3, with D unresolved. The germline gives CDR1 MNHNY, CDR2 SVGAGI (reference sequence). The CDR3 covers 14 residues. V dropped 4 bases and J dropped 3 bases, with 11 bases sitting between them. The DNA for the CDR3 is TGTGCCAGCAGTTCCTCGATAAGTACAGATACGCAGTATTTT. This encodes CASSSSISTDTQYF.